The clone carrying this TCR beta chain was detected a few times. Antigen specificity is unknown. This sample is part of a study of cytotoxic CD8 clonotypes in ibrutinib-treated CLL. Turning to the study itself: Included were 11 to 12 relapsed/refractory and roughly 15 treatment-naive patients, of whom roughly 17 were IGHV unmutated.

After removal of 2 bases from V and 6 bases from J, the junction contained 3 bases not matched to a gene. CDR3 size: 13 residues. The germline gives CDR1 KGHSH, CDR2 LQKENI. The protocol was immunoSEQ multiplex PCR, while the TCRdb copy is restricted to in-frame clones and leaves out a portion. The data contain about 310,000 clones, almost 80% of them singletons. The study, taken as a whole, reports: Contraction or stability on treatment characterized the public clonotypes, which were uncommon.

The sample here was PBMCs, taken before ibrutinib treatment. This chain uses TRBV18 with TRBJ1-2; 7 positions match TRBD1. The origin of this receptor is a human donor with chronic lymphocytic leukemia. The DNA for the CDR3 is TGTGCCAGCTCACCAAACAGGGGTGATGGCTACACCTTC. Protein product: CASSPNRGDGYTF.